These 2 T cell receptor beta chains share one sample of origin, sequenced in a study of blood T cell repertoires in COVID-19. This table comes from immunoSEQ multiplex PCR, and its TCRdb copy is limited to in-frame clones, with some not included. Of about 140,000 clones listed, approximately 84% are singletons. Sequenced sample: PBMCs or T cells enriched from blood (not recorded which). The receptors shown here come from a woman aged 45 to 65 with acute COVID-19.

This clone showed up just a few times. CDR3 sequence reads: CAWSPPTWNGETQYF. As DNA, the CDR3 is TGTGCCTGGAGTCCCCCGACCTGGAACGGGGAGACCCAGTACTTC. The V call is TRBV30, the J call TRBJ2-5; D not resolved. The V end lost 2 bases, the J end lost 5 bases, and 18 bases lay between the germline ends. The V gene's germline CDR1 is GTSNPN and CDR2 SVGIG (reference sequence). CDR3 size: 15 residues.

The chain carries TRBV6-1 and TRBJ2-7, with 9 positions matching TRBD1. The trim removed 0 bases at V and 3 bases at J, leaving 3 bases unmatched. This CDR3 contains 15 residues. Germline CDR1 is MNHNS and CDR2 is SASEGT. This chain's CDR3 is CASSEAPDRGYEQYF. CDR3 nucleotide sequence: TGTGCCAGCAGTGAAGCCCCGGACAGGGGCTACGAGCAGTACTTC.